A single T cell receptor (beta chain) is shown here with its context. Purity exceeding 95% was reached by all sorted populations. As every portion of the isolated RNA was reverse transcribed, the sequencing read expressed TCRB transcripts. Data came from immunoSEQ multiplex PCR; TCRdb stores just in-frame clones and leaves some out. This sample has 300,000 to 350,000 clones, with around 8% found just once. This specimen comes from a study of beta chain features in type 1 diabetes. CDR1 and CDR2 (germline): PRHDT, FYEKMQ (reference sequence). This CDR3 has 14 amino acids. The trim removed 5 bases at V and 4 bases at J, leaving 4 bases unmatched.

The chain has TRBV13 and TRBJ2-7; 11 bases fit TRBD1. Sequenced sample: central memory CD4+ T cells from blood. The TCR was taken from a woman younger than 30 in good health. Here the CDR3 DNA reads TGTGCCAGCAGCCGGGACAGGGGGTTTTACGAGCAGTACTTC. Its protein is CASSRDRGFYEQYF.